This entry features one T cell receptor beta chain sequence. Its antigen is unknown. Qualities for individual bases were not recorded, and no much larger clone is one base off. The data were obtained in a study of blood T cell repertoires in COVID-19 (dated by TCRdb to the early 2020s). Describing the broader study: Samples covering the acute and convalescent phases of COVID-19 were provided by collaborators in the United States, Italy and Spain. The prospective study material was composed of cDNA or gDNA derived from T cells, B-cell-depleted T cells, or PBMCs. Subjects who had been exposed to COVID-19, were actively infected with it, or had recovered from it provided the deeply sampled blood TCRbeta repertoires that made up the dataset. The repertoires were released in a freely available public database intended as a resource for research on the immune response to SARS-CoV-2. Samples were obtained from the ongoing ImmuneRACE study (first 160 participants) and from 1,200 or so subjects provided by 6 global collaborators. The sample metadata nearly always contained a de-identified subject ID, COVID-19 status, age in years and sex. Where available, HLA class I and class II types were taken from metadata supplied by the sample provider and were not determined by assay-based typing.

TCRbeta CDR3 regions were amplified from genomic DNA using the immunoSEQ Assay, a bias-controlled multiplex PCR. Per the authors' processing: The number of nucleated cells in each sample was estimated by amplification of reference gene primers within the assay. To quantify the absolute abundance of each unique TCRbeta CDR3 rearrangement, sequence reads were collapsed and filtered. For each sample, productive Simpson clonality was calculated by taking the square root of Simpson's diversity index across productive rearrangements. TCRdb provides this immuneACCESS table in a form limited to in-frame rearrangements. Some clones are lacking; in checked studies, under half of them reflect an unresolved V gene, and why the rest are absent is not known. The V and J calls and clone size come from that table; D and trimming were worked out from the DNA. Present in this sample are 160,000 or so clones, roughly 87% of which were seen just once. Over 7.5% of the sample lies in the top ten.

Collaborating institutions collected whole blood in K2EDTA tubes following their own protocols. Collaborator samples were shipped for TCRbeta analysis as frozen whole blood, isolated PBMCs, or DNA extracted from either sample type. From the germline V gene (reference sequence), CDR1 is SGHNT and CDR2 is YYREEE. Trimming removed 4 bases from V and 3 bases from J; the gene matches leave 6 bases unexplained. From its cysteine to its phenylalanine, the CDR3 spans 14 amino acids. The sequence is cut down to CDR3 DNA, 42 bases in frame from base 1. The paper's findings and limits, for the study overall: The amount of clinical and demographic metadata varied by source and participant and was provided uncurated.

This TCR came from an older woman with acute or convalescent COVID-19. The chain is encoded by TRBV5-4 joined to TRBJ1-1; TRBD1 lines up with 7 middle nucleotides. Sequenced material: peripheral blood. The DNA sequence is TGTGCCAGCAGCGGTACAGGGGAGGACACTGAAGCTTTCTTT. Protein translation: CASSGTGEDTEAFF.